The 14 T cell receptor beta chains below come from one sample, sequenced in a study of shared clonotypes between healthy human individuals. Using immunoSEQ multiplex PCR, the repertoire was profiled, and TCRdb retains in-frame clones only, with some absent. This sample has hundreds of thousands of clones, with 85% to 95% found just once. Naivety among CD8 cells was defined by CD45RO negativity and positive CCR7 selection, thereby excluding terminally differentiated effector memory CD45RA+ cells. Sequenced material: naive CD8+ T cells sorted from blood. The receptors derive from a woman in her twenties or thirties in good health.

The V gene is TRBV6-1, the J gene TRBJ1-2; D gene unclear. This CDR3 spans 14 amino acids. Germline CDR1 MNHNS, CDR2 SASEGT. Trimming removed 1 base from V and 6 bases from J, with 12 bases in between. The CDR3 region has the DNA TGTGCCAGCAGTGAAGGAGGGTACCTGAATGGCTACACCTTC. This codes for CASSEGGYLNGYTF.

Note on this clone: The sample carries other DNA sequences with the same CDR3. The J gene is TRBJ2-6, the V gene TRBV28; D unclear. The CDR3 spans 13 residues. The germline V gene has CDR1 MDHEN and CDR2 SYDVKM. Trimming left V 3 bases short and J 3 bases short, with 3 bases between. The CDR3: CASSLGGANVLTF. CDR3 nucleotides: TGTGCCAGCAGTTTGGGTGGGGCCAACGTCCTGACTTTC.

The J gene is TRBJ1-2, the V gene TRBV2; tentatively, D is TRBD1 (5 bases). Germline V gene lookup returns CDR1 SNHLY and CDR2 FYNNEI. V lost 2 bases, J lost 4 bases, and 11 bases lay in between. The length of the CDR3 is 14 residues. CDR3 DNA sequence: TGTGCCAGCAGTGAATATGACAGCACCTATGGCTACACCTTC. This codes for CASSEYDSTYGYTF.

J is TRBJ2-3 and V is TRBV5-6; 11 bases fit TRBD1. This CDR3 is 16 amino acids long. Germline lookup yields CDR1 SGHDT and CDR2 YYEEEE. Trimming cost V 4 bases and J 2 bases; bases outside gene matches: 6. The CDR3 sequence: CASSRTDRGLTDTQYF. As DNA, the CDR3 is TGTGCCAGCAGCCGAACGGACAGGGGGCTCACAGATACGCAGTATTTT.

The chain has TRBV5-1 and TRBJ1-1; 11 nucleotides match TRBD1. Trimming removed 7 bases from V and 5 bases from J; junction bases left unmatched: 4. Per the germline V gene, CDR1 is SGHRS and CDR2 is YFSETQ. This CDR3 region has 13 residues. The CDR3 sequence: CASLGTGGTEAFF. In DNA, the CDR3 is TGCGCCAGCCTCGGGACAGGGGGGACTGAAGCTTTCTTT.

The chain couples TRBV27 to TRBJ2-3; no clear D gene. The germline V gene has CDR1 MNHEY and CDR2 SMNVEV (reference sequence). The ends were cut back, 6 bases at V and 3 bases at J, with 16 bases in the middle. The CDR3 covers 15 residues. The chain's CDR3 is CASRTPLEKTDTQYF. In DNA, the CDR3 is TGTGCCAGCAGGACACCTCTAGAGAAAACAGATACGCAGTATTTT.

V is TRBV27 and J is TRBJ2-3; 8 bases are shared with TRBD2. V shed 4 bases, J shed 0 bases, and the junction held 15 bases outside the gene matches. Germline values: CDR1 MNHEY, CDR2 SMNVEV (reference sequence). The CDR3 spans 19 residues. In DNA, the CDR3 is TGTGCCAGCAGTTCCCCTACTAGCGGCTACGGACCAAGCACAGATACGCAGTATTTT. Residues: CASSSPTSGYGPSTDTQYF.

The V gene is TRBV7-8, the J gene TRBJ2-7; D is possibly TRBD2 (5 bases). This CDR3 is 15 amino acids long. V lost 3 bases and J lost 4, with 16 bases in between. CDR1 SGHVS and CDR2 FQNEAQ come from the germline V gene. The CDR3 is CASSFARASGYEQYF. In DNA, the CDR3 is TGTGCCAGCAGCTTTGCGAGGGCCTCCGGTTACGAGCAGTACTTC. Filled out from reference TRBV7-8 and TRBJ2-7, the complete variable domain reads GAGVSQSPRYKVAKRGQDVALRCDPISGHVSLFWYQQALGQGPEFLTYFQNEAQLDKSGLPSDRFFAERPEGSVSTLKIQRTQQEDSAVYLCASSFARASGYEQYFGPGTRLTVT.

The sample holds one count of this clone. The J gene is TRBJ2-5, the V gene TRBV28; perhaps TRBD1 as D (7 bases). The tail of the sequence fits TRBJ2-7 better, so the J call may be wrong. Germline lookup yields CDR1 MDHEN and CDR2 SYDVKM. CDR3 length: 14 amino acids. CDR3 DNA sequence: TGTGCCAGCAGTCTCCAGGGGGGCTCCTACGAGCAGTACTTC. Amino acid sequence: CASSLQGGSYEQYF.

This chain joins TRBV7-9 and TRBJ2-5, with 8 bases fitting TRBD2. The J call may be wrong; the DNA end is better matched by TRBJ2-7. From germline, CDR1 is SEHNR and CDR2 FQNEAQ (reference sequence). The CDR3 covers 16 residues. Here the CDR3 reads CASSYTGGAKSYEQYF. In nucleotides, the CDR3 is TGTGCCAGCAGTTATACCGGGGGGGCGAAGTCCTACGAGCAGTACTTC.

This chain joins TRBV28 and TRBJ2-2; 13 nucleotides line up with TRBD2. The V and J ends lost 7 bases and 1 base, in that order; junction bases with no gene match: 6. This CDR3 spans 17 amino acids. The germline gives CDR1 MDHEN, CDR2 SYDVKM. The CDR3: CASTQGLAGENTGELFF. CDR3 sequence (DNA): TGTGCCAGCACCCAAGGACTAGCGGGGGAGAACACCGGGGAGCTGTTTTTT.

V gene TRBV5-8 combines with J gene TRBJ1-1, with a weak D call TRBD1 (5 bases). The V gene's germline CDR1 is SGHTS and CDR2 YDEGEE. The V and J ends lost 1 base and 1 base respectively, with 11 bases between them. The length of the CDR3 is 15 residues. The CDR3 nucleotides read TGTGCCAGCAGCTTGTATATCCAGGGGAACACTGAAGCTTTCTTT. This translates into CASSLYIQGNTEAFF.

The V and J genes are TRBV11-2 and TRBJ1-3; D is uncertain. Trimming stripped 3 bases from V and 0 bases from J, with 6 bases between. This CDR3 is 14 amino acids long. Germline V gene lookup returns CDR1 SGHAT and CDR2 FQNNGV. The CDR3, as DNA: TGTGCCAGCAGCTTCCCTAGCTCTGGAAACACCATATATTTT. This translates into CASSFPSSGNTIYF. The full variable domain, with the rest looked up from reference TRBV11-2 and TRBJ1-3, is EAGVAQSPRYKIIEKRQSVAFWCNPISGHATLYWYQQILGQGPKLLIQFQNNGVVDDSQLPKDRFSAERLKGVDSTLKIQPAKLEDSAVYLCASSFPSSGNTIYFGEGSWLTVV.

This clone was counted once. The chain is built from TRBV28 and TRBJ1-1; D is unresolved. Looked up from germline, CDR1 is MDHEN and CDR2 is SYDVKM. The CDR3 runs to 11 residues. Trimming took 3 bases from V and 11 from J, leaving 10 bases between them. In DNA form, the CDR3 reads TGTGCCAGCAGTTTCAGCGCTCGGGCTTTCTTT. Its translation is CASSFSARAFF.